Presented here are 16 T cell receptor beta chains from one specimen sequenced in a study of response to subunit inactivated influenza vaccine. MiXCR, applied by TCRdb to the RT-PCR reads, yields one record per CDR3 protein. The sample contains roughly 790,000 distinct CDR3 sequences, 21% of which appear only once. The specimen comprised PBMCs from blood, sampled about 5 days after vaccination. Every receptor here comes from a man aged 50 to 60 who received an inactivated influenza vaccine.

This clonotype was recorded only once. The V call is TRBV11-2, the J call TRBJ2-2; 8 nucleotides agree with TRBD2. CDR1 SGHAT and CDR2 FQNNGV come from the germline V gene. J lost 5 bases, V lost 6 bases, and 8 bases had no gene match. This CDR3 is built from 15 residues. The CDR3, as DNA: TGTGCCAGCAGTAACGGGAGGGCAGATACCGGGGAGCTGTTTTTT. Its protein product is CASSNGRADTGELFF. Variable domain in full (rest from reference TRBV11-2 and TRBJ2-2): EAGVAQSPRYKIIEKRQSVAFWCNPISGHATLYWYQQILGQGPKLLIQFQNNGVVDDSQLPKDRFSAERLKGVDSTLKIQPAKLEDSAVYLCASSNGRADTGELFFGEGSRLTVL.

The rearrangement uses TRBV29-1 and TRBJ1-1; D ambiguous. The germline gives CDR1 SQVTM, CDR2 ANQGSEA. The CDR3 consists of 11 residues. Trimming shortened V by 1 base and J by 8 bases, and 8 bases separated the two germline ends. CDR3 loop: CSVEVLGEAFF. DNA of the CDR3: TGCAGCGTTGAAGTATTGGGAGAAGCTTTCTTT.

This clonotype was detected only a few times. This chain links TRBV4-2 with TRBJ2-7; 8 bases are a match to TRBD2. Trimming took 3 bases from V and 3 from J; bases not matched to a gene: 22. Germline V gene data show CDR1 as LGHNA and CDR2 as YNFKEQ. The CDR3 has 20 amino acids. CDR3 DNA sequence: TGTGCCAGCAGCCATCCTAGCGGGTCGGGGGTGGCGGGAGCGGGCTACGAGCAGTACTTC. Its translation: CASSHPSGSGVAGAGYEQYF.

This clonotype was seen a few times. The CDR3 spells CASSLARQTYEQYF. CDR3 coding DNA: TGTGCCAGCAGCTTAGCGCGACAGACCTACGAGCAGTACTTC. The chain recombines TRBV7-9 with TRBJ2-7, with a possible D match to TRBD1 (5 bases). The V gene's germline CDR1 is SEHNR and CDR2 FQNEAQ (reference sequence). The CDR3 totals 14 residues. V was shortened by 0 bases and J by 2 bases, with 8 bases between the two germline ends.

This rearrangement joins TRBV6-1 to TRBJ1-1; TRBD1 agrees at 7 bases. V shed 5 bases and J 1 base; nucleotides not matched to a gene: 4. The germline CDR1 and CDR2 sequences are MNHNS and SASEGT. CDR3 size: 14 residues. CDR3 protein: CASSTRTGNTEAFF. CDR3 coding DNA: TGTGCCAGCAGTACCAGGACAGGGAACACTGAAGCTTTCTTT.

In this sample, this clonotype turned up a few times. The chain couples TRBV5-1 to TRBJ2-4; D call uncertain. CDR1 and CDR2 from the germline V gene are SGHRS and YFSETQ. V shed 0 bases and J shed 1 base, with 14 bases lying between them. The CDR3 spans 17 residues. In DNA form, the CDR3 reads TGCGCCAGCAGCTTGGAGATGCTTGCACCGGCCAAAAACATTCAGTACTTC. Translating gives CASSLEMLAPAKNIQYF. The whole variable domain, remainder taken from reference TRBV5-1 and TRBJ2-4, is KAGVTQTPRYLIKTRGQQVTLSCSPISGHRSVSWYQQTPGQGLQFLFEYFSETQRNKGNFPGRFSGRQFSNSRSEMNVSTLELGDSALYLCASSLEMLAPAKNIQYFGAGTRLSVL.

The J gene is TRBJ2-3, the V gene TRBV5-1; 9 positions agree with TRBD2. Trimming cost V 4 bases and J 0 bases; bases outside gene matches: 15. The CDR3 is 19 residues long. The germline V gene has CDR1 SGHRS and CDR2 YFSETQ. CDR3 in amino acids: CASSPSRGRATFSTDTQYF. CDR3 DNA sequence: TGCGCCAGCAGCCCCTCCCGCGGGAGGGCCACGTTTAGCACAGATACGCAGTATTTT.

J is TRBJ2-3 and V is TRBV2; TRBD2 matches at 9 bases. This CDR3 contains 16 residues. Germline V gives CDR1 SNHLY, CDR2 FYNNEI. Unmatched junction bases numbered 13, after V lost 8 bases and J lost 4 bases. CDR3 nucleotide sequence: TGTGCCAGCGTTAGGACCGGCGGGAGGGTCGCAGATACGCAGTATTTT. This translates into CASVRTGGRVADTQYF.

The gene calls are TRBV11-1 and TRBJ2-5; the match to TRBD2 covers 10 bases. The CDR3 spans 17 residues. Germline CDR1 is SGHAT and CDR2 is FQDESV (reference sequence). After removal of 1 base from V and 2 bases from J, the junction contained 7 bases not matched to a gene. This CDR3 is CASSLGAGLAAQETQYF. CDR3 in DNA: TGTGCCAGCAGCTTAGGGGCCGGACTAGCGGCTCAAGAGACCCAGTACTTC.

V usage is TRBV7-6 and J usage is TRBJ1-2; D is uncertain. The CDR3 runs to 13 residues. The germline V and J ends were trimmed by 5 bases and 0 bases, with 7 bases remaining between them. Looked up from germline, CDR1 is SGHVS and CDR2 is FNYEAQ. Here the CDR3 reads CASSRNPNYGYTF. The DNA of the CDR3 is TGTGCCAGCAGCCGCAACCCTAACTATGGCTACACCTTC. Looking up the rest from reference TRBV7-6 and TRBJ1-2 gives the full variable domain: GAGVSQSPRYKVTKRGQDVALRCDPISGHVSLYWYRQALGQGPEFLTYFNYEAQQDKSGLPNDRFSAERPEGSISTLTIQRTEQRDSAMYRCASSRNPNYGYTFGSGTRLTVV.

The chain carries TRBV3-1 and TRBJ2-7; no reliable D call. Trimming pared 0 bases from V and 5 bases from J, leaving 8 bases between. This CDR3 spans 13 amino acids. Germline assignment: CDR1 LGHDT and CDR2 YNNKEL (reference sequence). The CDR3 nucleotides are TGTGCCAGCAGCCAAGACGATGTCCACGAGCAGTACTTC. It yields the protein CASSQDDVHEQYF.

The chain is built from TRBV5-1 and TRBJ1-6, with 7 bases matching TRBD1. V shed 6 bases, J shed 10 bases, and the junction held 7 bases outside the gene matches. Germline V gene sequence: CDR1 SGHRS, CDR2 YFSETQ. This CDR3 spans 13 amino acids. CDR3 residues: CASTTVRGSPLHF. In nucleotides, the CDR3 is TGCGCCAGCACAACAGTCAGGGGGTCACCCCTCCACTTT.

This clonotype was seen more than once but under ten times. This rearrangement joins TRBV11-2 to TRBJ1-3, with a possible D match to TRBD1 (6 bases). Germline CDR1 is SGHAT and CDR2 is FQNNGV. The length of the CDR3 is 13 residues. The V end lost 5 bases, the J end lost 9 bases, and 14 bases lay between the germline ends. CDR3 coding DNA: TGTGCCAGCAGCCTAGGGCGAGGGGGCACCATATATTTT. Translating gives CASSLGRGGTIYF.

This clonotype was counted ten times or more. This sequence joins TRBV12-3 or TRBV12-4 and TRBJ2-2; possibly TRBD1 for D (5 bases). The V and J ends lost 8 bases and 7 bases respectively, with 14 bases between them. The CDR3 runs 13 residues. CDR3 in DNA: TGTGCCAGCGGCGCAGGGTACAACGGGGAGCTGTTTTTT. Translated: CASGAGYNGELFF.

Only a few counts were recorded for this clonotype. This may come from a read error, since a much larger clone is one base off. The chain is built from TRBV5-6 and TRBJ2-2; D gene uncertain. This CDR3 is 12 amino acids long. V lost 3 bases and J 4 bases, leaving 4 bases between the germline ends. Germline CDR1 and CDR2: SGHDT and YYEEEE. In nucleotides, the CDR3 is TGTGCCAGCAGCTCGGGCACCGGGGAGCTGTTTTTT. It yields the protein CASSSGTGELFF.

In its sample, this clonotype was seen many times. The genes are TRBV12-3 or TRBV12-4 and TRBJ1-1, with 11 bases matching TRBD1. V dropped 6 bases and J dropped 6; count of bases not matched to a gene: 6. This CDR3 comprises 14 residues. CDR3 amino acids: CASSRGQGGAEAFF. In DNA form, the CDR3 reads TGTGCCAGCAGCAGGGGACAGGGGGGGGCTGAAGCTTTCTTT.